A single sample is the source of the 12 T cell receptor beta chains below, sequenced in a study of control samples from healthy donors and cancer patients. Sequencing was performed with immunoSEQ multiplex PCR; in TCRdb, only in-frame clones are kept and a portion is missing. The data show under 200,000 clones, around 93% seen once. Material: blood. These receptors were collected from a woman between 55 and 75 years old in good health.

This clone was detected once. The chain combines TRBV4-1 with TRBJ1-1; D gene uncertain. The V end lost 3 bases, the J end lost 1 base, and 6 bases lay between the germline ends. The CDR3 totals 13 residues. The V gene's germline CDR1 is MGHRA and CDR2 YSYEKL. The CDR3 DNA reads TGCGCCAGCAGCCAGGACCCGAACACTGAAGCTTTCTTT. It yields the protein CASSQDPNTEAFF.

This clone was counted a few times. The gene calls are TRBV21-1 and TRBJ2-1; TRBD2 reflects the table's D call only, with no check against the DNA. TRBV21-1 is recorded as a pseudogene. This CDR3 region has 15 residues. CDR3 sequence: CASSRLAGGSNEQFF. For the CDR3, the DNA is TGTGCCAGCAGCAGACTAGCGGGGGGAAGCAATGAGCAGTTCTTC.

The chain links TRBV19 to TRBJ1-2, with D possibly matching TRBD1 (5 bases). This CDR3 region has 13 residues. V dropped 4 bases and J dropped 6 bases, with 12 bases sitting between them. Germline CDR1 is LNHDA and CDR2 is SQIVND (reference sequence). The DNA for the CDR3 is TGTGCCAGTAGTACCCAGGAGGGGCATGGCTACACCTTC. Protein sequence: CASSTQEGHGYTF.

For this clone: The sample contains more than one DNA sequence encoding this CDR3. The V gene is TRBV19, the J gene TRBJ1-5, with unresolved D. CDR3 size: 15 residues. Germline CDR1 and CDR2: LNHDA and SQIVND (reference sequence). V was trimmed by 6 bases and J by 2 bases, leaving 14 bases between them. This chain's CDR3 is CASRPDVRGNQPQHF. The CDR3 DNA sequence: TGTGCCAGTAGGCCCGACGTCCGTGGCAATCAGCCCCAGCATTTT.

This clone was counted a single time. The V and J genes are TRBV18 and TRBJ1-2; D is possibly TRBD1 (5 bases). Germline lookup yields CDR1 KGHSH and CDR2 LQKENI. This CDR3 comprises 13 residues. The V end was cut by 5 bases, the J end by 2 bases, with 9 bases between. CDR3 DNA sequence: TGTGCCAGCTCATTACAGGAAAACTATGGCTACACCTTC. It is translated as CASSLQENYGYTF. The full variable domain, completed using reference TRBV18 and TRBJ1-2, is NAGVMQNPRHLVRRRGQEARLRCSPMKGHSHVYWYRQLPEEGLKFMVYLQKENIIDESGMPKERFSAEFPKEGPSILRIQQVVRGDSAAYFCASSLQENYGYTFGSGTRLTVV.

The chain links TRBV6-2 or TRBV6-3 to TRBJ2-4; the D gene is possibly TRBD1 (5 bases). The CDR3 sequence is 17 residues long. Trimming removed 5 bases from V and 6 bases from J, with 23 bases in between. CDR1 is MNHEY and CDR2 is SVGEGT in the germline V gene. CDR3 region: CASSRYTPAGLANIQYF. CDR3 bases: TGTGCCAGCAGTCGTTATACTCCCGCAGGGCTGGCAAACATTCAGTACTTC.

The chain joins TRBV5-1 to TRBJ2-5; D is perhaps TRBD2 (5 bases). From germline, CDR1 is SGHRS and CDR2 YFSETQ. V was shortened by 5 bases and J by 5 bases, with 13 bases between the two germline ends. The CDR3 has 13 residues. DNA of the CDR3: TGCGCCAGCAGTAACGCCCTAGCTGAGACCCAGTACTTC. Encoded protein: CASSNALAETQYF. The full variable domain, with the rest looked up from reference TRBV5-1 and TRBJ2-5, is KAGVTQTPRYLIKTRGQQVTLSCSPISGHRSVSWYQQTPGQGLQFLFEYFSETQRNKGNFPGRFSGRQFSNSRSEMNVSTLELGDSALYLCASSNALAETQYFGPGTRLLVL.

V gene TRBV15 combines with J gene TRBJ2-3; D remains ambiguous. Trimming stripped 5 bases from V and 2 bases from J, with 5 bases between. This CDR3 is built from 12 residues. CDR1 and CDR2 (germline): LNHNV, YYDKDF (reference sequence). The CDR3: CATSPYTDTQYF. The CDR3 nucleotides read TGTGCCACCAGCCCTTACACAGATACGCAGTATTTT.

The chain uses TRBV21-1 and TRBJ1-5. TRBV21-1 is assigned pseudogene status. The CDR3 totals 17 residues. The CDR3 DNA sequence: TGTGCCAGCAGCAAACTATTACGAGAGAATAGCAATCAGCCCCAGCATTTT. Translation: CASSKLLRENSNQPQHF.

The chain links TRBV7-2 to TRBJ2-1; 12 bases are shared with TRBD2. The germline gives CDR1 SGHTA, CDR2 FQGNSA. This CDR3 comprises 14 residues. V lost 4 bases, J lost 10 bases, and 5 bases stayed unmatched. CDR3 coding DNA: TGTGCCAGCAGCTCTAGCGGGGGGGCCTGGGAGCAGTTCTTC. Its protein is CASSSSGGAWEQFF.

CDR3 DNA: TGTGCCAGCAGCTTATTAAGTCGGGGGGCTCGGGAGACCCAGTACTTC. Protein: CASSLLSRGARETQYF. The chain recombines TRBV7-2 with TRBJ2-5; weak D call: TRBD2 (7 bases). V was shortened by 2 bases and J by 5 bases, with 18 bases between the two germline ends. The CDR3 covers 16 residues. CDR1 is SGHTA and CDR2 is FQGNSA in the germline V gene. Drawing the rest from reference TRBV7-2 and TRBJ2-5, the complete variable domain is GAGVSQSPSNKVTEKGKDVELRCDPISGHTALYWYRQSLGQGLEFLIYFQGNSAPDKSGLPSDRFSAERTGGSVSTLTIQRTQQEDSAVYLCASSLLSRGARETQYFGPGTRLLVL.

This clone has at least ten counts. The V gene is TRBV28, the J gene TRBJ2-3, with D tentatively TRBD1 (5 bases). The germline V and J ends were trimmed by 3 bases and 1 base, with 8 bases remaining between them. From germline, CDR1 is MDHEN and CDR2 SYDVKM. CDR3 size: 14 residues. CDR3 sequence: CASSFLQGTDTQYF. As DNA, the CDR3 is TGTGCCAGCAGTTTTTTACAGGGCACAGATACGCAGTATTTT. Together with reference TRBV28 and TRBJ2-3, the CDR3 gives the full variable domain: DVKVTQSSRYLVKRTGEKVFLECVQDMDHENMFWYRQDPGLGLRLIYFSYDVKMKEKGDIPEGYSVSREKKERFSLILESASTNQTSMYLCASSFLQGTDTQYFGPGTRLTVL.